The 7 T cell receptor beta chains below come from one sample, sequenced in a study of blood T cell repertoires in COVID-19. Some clones are missing from TCRdb's copy, which holds only in-frame ones; the method was immunoSEQ multiplex PCR. The sample has a few hundred thousand clones; nearly 90% are singletons. The sequencing sample was made of peripheral blood. These receptors originate from a man between 18 and 35 years old with active or convalescent COVID-19.

The rearrangement links TRBV5-1 to TRBJ2-1; D ambiguous. Germline V CDR1 and CDR2: SGHRS, YFSETQ. The CDR3 length is 16 residues. The ends were cut back, 0 bases at V and 0 bases at J, with 10 bases in the middle. The CDR3 spells CASSLVGGLSYNEQFF. DNA of the CDR3: TGCGCCAGCAGCTTGGTAGGCGGCCTCTCCTACAATGAGCAGTTCTTC.

The chain uses TRBV7-3 and TRBJ2-6; 9 bases fit TRBD1. Germline lookup yields CDR1 SGHTA and CDR2 FQGTGA. The CDR3 spans 16 residues. J lost 1 base, V lost 8 bases, and 6 bases had no gene match. For the CDR3, the DNA is TGTGCCAGCGCCCCGGGACAGGGTTCTGGGGCCAACGTCCTGACTTTC. It codes for CASAPGQGSGANVLTF.

The table lists this clone with a few counts. This chain links TRBV9 with TRBJ1-2; 9 bases are a match to TRBD1. Germline V gene data show CDR1 as SGDLS and CDR2 as YYNGEE. The CDR3 is made up of 14 amino acids. Losses at the gene ends were 0 bases for V and 7 bases for J; bases not matched to a gene: 4. The CDR3 DNA follows: TGTGCCAGCAGCGTAGGATTACAGGGGGCTGGCTACACCTTC. Protein: CASSVGLQGAGYTF.

The CDR3 loop reads CASSTTGGPYEQYF. In nucleotides, the CDR3 is TGTGCCAGCTCAACGACAGGGGGCCCCTACGAGCAGTACTTC. The V and J genes are TRBV18 and TRBJ2-7; 10 nucleotides match TRBD1. The germline V gene encodes CDR1 KGHSH and CDR2 LQKENI. The length of the CDR3 is 14 residues. The V gene end was trimmed by 5 bases and the J gene end by 2 bases; junction bases not matched to a gene: 3.

The chain links TRBV7-2 to TRBJ2-7, with 8 bases lining up with TRBD1. The CDR3 is 15 amino acids. After removal of 4 bases from V and 1 base from J, the junction contained 6 bases not matched to a gene. Germline assignment: CDR1 SGHTA and CDR2 FQGNSA. The CDR3 bases are TGTGCCAGCAGCTCGCAGGGGGCGGTTTCCTACGAGCAGTACTTC. It specifies CASSSQGAVSYEQYF.

Regarding this clone: This sample also contains other DNA sequences that code for the same CDR3. CDR3 residues: CASSRDSNYGYTF. CDR3 DNA sequence: TGTGCCAGCTCTCGCGACAGTAACTATGGCTACACCTTC. The rearrangement joins TRBV18 to TRBJ1-2; TRBD1 might be the D (5 bases). The length of the CDR3 is 13 residues. Germline V lookup: CDR1 KGHSH, CDR2 LQKENI. Trimming stripped 6 bases from V and 1 base from J, with 9 bases between.

The chain couples TRBV24-1 to TRBJ2-5; 7 bases line up with TRBD2. V dropped 1 base and J dropped 5; count of bases not matched to a gene: 9. The CDR3 loop spans 16 amino acids. The germline V gene has CDR1 KGHDR and CDR2 SFDVKD. The CDR3 region is CATSDFRGSRGETQYF. The CDR3 bases are TGTGCCACCAGTGATTTCCGCGGGAGTCGGGGGGAGACCCAGTACTTC.